This entry concerns a single T cell receptor (beta chain). Its antigen is not known. Replicate PCRs from sorted subsets contained about 200 ng DNA, which is tens of thousands of T cell genomes. Sequencing used immunoSEQ multiplex PCR; TCRdb keeps in-frame clones, though not all of them. Of over 2,000,000 clones in the sample, around 93% are singletons; the top ten hold about 1.7%. Naive CD8 cells, CD45RO-negative and positively selected for CCR7, excluded terminally differentiated effector memory CD45RA+ cells. The data originate from a study of shared clonotypes between healthy human individuals. Study-level information: For every donor, three CD4 naive, three CD4 memory, two CD8 naive and one CD8 memory plates were used.

The CDR3 sequence is 17 residues long. Per germline, CDR1 SGHVS and CDR2 FQNEAQ. V lost 5 bases, J lost 2 bases, and 11 bases stayed unmatched. The study, taken as a whole, reports: Four donors held about 4.6% of naive CD4 clonotypes in common.

What was sequenced was naive CD8+ T cells from PBMCs. The TCR sequence derives from a man in his late teens or twenties in good health. Some clones in this sample may be carry-over from other donors' samples. The genes are TRBV7-8 and TRBJ2-3, with 9 bases fitting TRBD2. The CDR3 nucleotides are TGTGCCAGCAGCGAGGGAAAGGAGCGGGAGGACACAGATACGCAGTATTTT. It translates to CASSEGKEREDTDTQYF.